Each of the 2 T cell receptor beta chains below was sequenced from the same sample in a study of early T cells in non-severe SARS-CoV-2 infection. Each CDR3 protein is one row after TCRdb ran MiXCR on the 5' RACE reads. This sample has some 87,000 distinct CDR3 sequences; 13% occur once, and the top ten carry around 1.1%. Specimen: whole blood. These receptors were taken from an adult who was a healthcare worker with PCR-confirmed SARS-CoV-2 infection or an uninfected control (not recorded which).

This clonotype was found a few times. The chain couples TRBV27 to TRBJ1-2; 8 nucleotides line up with TRBD1. Germline V gene lookup returns CDR1 MNHEY and CDR2 SMNVEV (reference sequence). Trimming removed 5 bases from V and 4 bases from J; junction bases left unmatched: 9. The CDR3 runs to 15 residues. This CDR3 reads CASSPLDRETYGYTF. The CDR3 DNA reads TGTGCCAGCAGTCCCTTGGACAGGGAGACCTATGGCTACACCTTC.

This clonotype came up a few times. This chain connects TRBV20-1 to TRBJ2-7, with TRBD1 matching over 9 bases. Unmatched junction bases numbered 17, after V lost 7 bases and J lost 7 bases. CDR1 is DFQATT and CDR2 is SNEGSKA in the germline V gene (reference sequence). This CDR3 spans 15 amino acids. The CDR3 DNA reads TGCAGTGTTCGGTTGGGACAGGGTGGCCCGAGGGAGCAGTACTTC. It encodes CSVRLGQGGPREQYF.